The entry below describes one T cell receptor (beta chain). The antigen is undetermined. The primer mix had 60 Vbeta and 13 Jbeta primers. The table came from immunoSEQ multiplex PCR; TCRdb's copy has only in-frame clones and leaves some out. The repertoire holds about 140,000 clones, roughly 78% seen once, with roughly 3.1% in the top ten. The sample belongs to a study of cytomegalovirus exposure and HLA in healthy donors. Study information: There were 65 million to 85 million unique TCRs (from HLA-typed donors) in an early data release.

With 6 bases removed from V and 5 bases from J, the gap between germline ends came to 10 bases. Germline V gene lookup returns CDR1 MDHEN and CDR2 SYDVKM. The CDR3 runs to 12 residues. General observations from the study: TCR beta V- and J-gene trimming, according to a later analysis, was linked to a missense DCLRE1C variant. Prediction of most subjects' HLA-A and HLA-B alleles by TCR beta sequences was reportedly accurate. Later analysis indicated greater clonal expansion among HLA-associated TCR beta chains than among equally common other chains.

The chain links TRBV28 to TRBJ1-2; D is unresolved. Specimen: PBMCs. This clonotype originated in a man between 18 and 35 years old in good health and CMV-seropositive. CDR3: CASSPPSYGYTF. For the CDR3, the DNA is TGTGCCAGCAGCCCTCCCAGTTATGGCTACACCTTC.